This is a list of T cell receptor beta chains from one sample in a study of tumor-infiltrating lymphocytes in primary liver carcinoma. TCRdb passed the multiplex PCR reads through MiXCR, listing each CDR3 protein once. The top ten hold 15% to 25% of the sample, which has under 130,000 distinct CDR3 sequences, approximately 82% seen once. The sequenced sample was liver tumor tissue from sampling region 3. All receptors derive from a man aged 40-50 years with primary liver carcinoma and hepatitis B virus infection. Each CDR3 is given without its conserved first and last residue. The order of the fields is CDR3 length, clone size, V gene, J gene, CDR3 protein. Rows give clone size only sometimes, using once, few, many, or a class for an expanded clone.

CDR3 length: 11; clone size: .; V gene: TRBV6-2/TRBV6-3; J gene: TRBJ2-1; CDR3 protein: ASATGGGNERF
CDR3 length: 13; clone size: .; V gene: TRBV4-1; J gene: TRBJ2-5; CDR3 protein: ASNQGRQGWETQY
CDR3 length: 13; clone size: .; V gene: TRBV5-1; J gene: TRBJ1-4; CDR3 protein: ASRLDGRPDEKLF
CDR3 length: 15; clone size: .; V gene: TRBV29-1; J gene: TRBJ2-1; CDR3 protein: SVTRTSGSGEYNEQF
CDR3 length: 13; clone size: .; V gene: TRBV30; J gene: .; CDR3 protein: ATDHKRLSNQPQY
CDR3 length: 12; clone size: .; V gene: TRBV7-9; J gene: TRBJ1-6; CDR3 protein: VSSSQGGNSPLH
CDR3 length: 13; clone size: .; V gene: TRBV29-1; J gene: TRBJ2-5; CDR3 protein: SVEVAGGFGETHY
CDR3 length: 16; clone size: many; V gene: TRBV21-1; J gene: TRBJ2-3; CDR3 protein: ASSTQPEREGGTDTQY
CDR3 length: 12; clone size: .; V gene: TRBV29-1; J gene: TRBJ2-2; CDR3 protein: SGATGSNTGELF
CDR3 length: 12; clone size: .; V gene: TRBV10-1; J gene: TRBJ2-2; CDR3 protein: ACSDCTDIGELF
CDR3 length: 12; clone size: .; V gene: TRBV10-3; J gene: TRBJ2-2; CDR3 protein: AISESTVTWELF
CDR3 length: 12; clone size: .; V gene: TRBV6-2/TRBV6-3; J gene: TRBJ1-3; CDR3 protein: ANSSHPGQDALY
CDR3 length: 11; clone size: .; V gene: TRBV6-1; J gene: TRBJ1-1; CDR3 protein: ASKMTGTHEAF
CDR3 length: 12; clone size: once; V gene: TRBV10-3; J gene: TRBJ1-2; CDR3 protein: VISELTQGYGYT
CDR3 length: 12; clone size: .; V gene: TRBV5-6; J gene: TRBJ2-5; CDR3 protein: ASSTGEGHETQY
CDR3 length: 13; clone size: .; V gene: TRBV4-2; J gene: TRBJ2-4; CDR3 protein: ASSQGVDPSSIQY
CDR3 length: 13; clone size: .; V gene: TRBV7-9; J gene: TRBJ2-1; CDR3 protein: ASSLTQGMNNEWF
CDR3 length: 12; clone size: .; V gene: TRBV6-2/TRBV6-3; J gene: TRBJ1-1; CDR3 protein: ASRYSTGLTEAF
CDR3 length: 13; clone size: .; V gene: TRBV5-1; J gene: TRBJ2-1; CDR3 protein: ASRVSGSSYNEHF
CDR3 length: 17; clone size: .; V gene: TRBV11-1; J gene: TRBJ2-3; CDR3 protein: ACSGAGTSERALTDTQY
CDR3 length: 14; clone size: once; V gene: TRBV6-6; J gene: TRBJ2-7; CDR3 protein: ANSHSPRRSSYELY
CDR3 length: 10; clone size: many; V gene: TRBV20-1; J gene: TRBJ2-7; CDR3 protein: SASAEGATQY